Listed here are 23 T cell receptor beta chains from one sample, sequenced in a study of shared clonotypes between healthy human individuals. Repertoires were generated with immunoSEQ multiplex PCR, while TCRdb's copy carries only in-frame clones and drops some. The data show about 2,500,000 clones, around 90% seen once. The material sequenced was naive CD4+ T cells sorted from blood. Specified subset: CD45RA+ positively selected. The receptor source for this set is a young man in good health.

Concerning this clone itself: Other DNA sequences in the same sample also yield this CDR3. The V and J genes are TRBV5-1 and TRBJ2-3; 11 bases map to TRBD2. Germline values: CDR1 SGHRS, CDR2 YFSETQ. The J segment lost 5 bases and the V segment lost 1 base, leaving 0 bases of the junction unmatched. This CDR3 has 14 residues. The CDR3 bases are TGCGCCAGCAGCTTGACTAGCGGGGGAGATACGCAGTATTTT. It specifies CASSLTSGGDTQYF.

The chain uses TRBV19 and TRBJ2-7, with 10 nucleotides matching TRBD2. V lost 6 bases to trimming and J lost 3 bases; unmatched junction nucleotides: 5. The CDR3 is 14 amino acids. From germline, CDR1 is LNHDA and CDR2 SQIVND (reference sequence). The DNA of the CDR3 is TGTGCCAGTAGCGTGCTAGCGGGAGACTACGAGCAGTACTTC. This codes for CASSVLAGDYEQYF. Together with reference TRBV19 and TRBJ2-7, the CDR3 gives the full variable domain: DGGITQSPKYLFRKEGQNVTLSCEQNLNHDAMYWYRQDPGQGLRLIYYSQIVNDFQKGDIAEGYSVSREKKESFPLTVTSAQKNPTAFYLCASSVLAGDYEQYFGPGTRLTVT.

This clone has a single count. CDR3 nucleotides: TGTGCCAGTAGTATGTCCGCGGGGTCTGGGGCCAACGTCCTGACTTTC. It is translated as CASSMSAGSGANVLTF. The chain has TRBV19 and TRBJ2-6; weak D call: TRBD2 (6 bases). The V gene lost 3 bases and the J gene lost 1 base, with 10 bases spanning the gap. The CDR3 is 16 amino acids. Germline CDR1 LNHDA, CDR2 SQIVND (reference sequence).

The chain has TRBV4-2 and TRBJ2-1, with 12 positions matching TRBD2. Germline-derived CDR1 and CDR2 are LGHNA and YNFKEQ. The CDR3 has 17 residues. V shed 7 bases, J shed 4 bases, and the junction held 11 bases outside the gene matches. The CDR3 DNA follows: TGTGCCAGCACCCCCTCAATCGGACTAGCGGGATACAATGAGCAGTTCTTC. This translates into CASTPSIGLAGYNEQFF.

The V and J genes are TRBV28 and TRBJ1-5; D gene unclear. The CDR3 spans 14 residues. Germline V gene sequence: CDR1 MDHEN, CDR2 SYDVKM. V gave up 8 bases and J gave up 1 base, with 12 bases separating them. This CDR3 is CASLRGSSNQPQHF. As DNA, the CDR3 is TGTGCCAGCCTCCGCGGCTCAAGCAATCAGCCCCAGCATTTT.

Only one count was recorded for this clone. The V gene is TRBV25-1, the J gene TRBJ2-3; 11 positions match TRBD2. Looked up from germline, CDR1 is MGHDK and CDR2 is SYGVNS. The CDR3 has 14 residues. Unmatched junction bases numbered 2, after V lost 6 bases and J lost 3 bases. In DNA form, the CDR3 reads TGTGCCAGCAGCCCTAGCGGGGGGACAGATACGCAGTATTTT. Its translation: CASSPSGGTDTQYF. Based on the CDR3 plus reference TRBV25-1 and TRBJ2-3, the full variable domain is EADIYQTPRYLVIGTGKKITLECSQTMGHDKMYWYQQDPGMELHLIHYSYGVNSTEKGDLSSESTVSRIRTEHFPLTLESARPSHTSQYLCASSPSGGTDTQYFGPGTRLTVL.

The rearrangement links TRBV30 to TRBJ2-7, with unresolved D. Trimming took 1 base from V and 0 from J, leaving 4 bases between them. The germline V gene has CDR1 GTSNPN and CDR2 SVGIG (reference sequence). CDR3 length equals 12 residues. This CDR3 reads CAWSADSYEQYF. CDR3 DNA: TGTGCCTGGAGTGCGGACTCCTACGAGCAGTACTTC. Supplemented by reference TRBV30 and TRBJ2-7, the full variable domain reads SQTIHQWPATLVQPVGSPLSLECTVEGTSNPNLYWYRQAAGRGLQLLFYSVGIGQISSEVPQNLSASRPQDRQFILSSKKLLLSDSGFYLCAWSADSYEQYFGPGTRLTVT.

This clone came up a few times. V is TRBV7-9 and J is TRBJ1-4; D is ambiguous. Trimming pared 3 bases from V and 8 bases from J, leaving 16 bases between. The CDR3 has 15 residues. CDR1 is SEHNR and CDR2 is FQNEAQ in the germline V gene (reference sequence). CDR3 residues: CASSFSRGEREKLFF. Here the CDR3 DNA reads TGTGCCAGCAGCTTCAGCCGTGGGGAGCGGGAAAAACTGTTTTTT.

V gene TRBV10-1 combines with J gene TRBJ2-3; D is perhaps TRBD1 (6 bases). Trimming pared 5 bases from V and 2 bases from J, leaving 14 bases between. This CDR3 comprises 15 residues. CDR1 WNHNN and CDR2 SYGVQD come from the germline V gene (reference sequence). CDR3 loop: CASSPEDRNTDTQYF. The CDR3 coding sequence is TGCGCCAGCAGTCCTGAGGACAGAAACACAGATACGCAGTATTTT.

A single count supports this clone. This chain connects TRBV7-2 to TRBJ1-5, with TRBD1 matching 9 bases. The V gene's germline CDR1 is SGHTA and CDR2 FQGNSA. The CDR3 has 18 amino acids. The V segment lost 3 bases and the J segment 2 bases; nucleotides outside the gene matches: 11. CDR3 bases: TGTGCCAGCAGCTTCCTGATGGGGGGACAGGGACGCAATCAGCCCCAGCATTTT. As protein: CASSFLMGGQGRNQPQHF.

In its sample, this clone was seen a few times. This sequence joins TRBV7-9 and TRBJ1-1; D is ambiguous. The CDR3 has 12 residues. Trimming removed 4 bases at V and 4 bases at J, with 7 bases between. CDR1 is SEHNR, CDR2 FQNEAQ, per germline (reference sequence). CDR3 loop: CASSSLGTEAFF. The CDR3 DNA follows: TGTGCCAGCAGCTCGTTGGGCACTGAAGCTTTCTTT.

This chain links TRBV18 with TRBJ2-6; 11 bases align to TRBD1. V trimming: 4 bases; J trimming: 2 bases; junction bases outside the gene matches: 10. This CDR3 spans 19 amino acids. In germline, CDR1 is KGHSH, CDR2 LQKENI. The CDR3 DNA sequence: TGTGCCAGCTCACTCATGTGGACAGGGGGCGCCGCTGGGGCCAACGTCCTGACTTTC. It yields the protein CASSLMWTGGAAGANVLTF.

This clone was observed a single time. The V gene is TRBV30, the J gene TRBJ1-3, with 9 bases that match TRBD1. Germline V gives CDR1 GTSNPN, CDR2 SVGIG (reference sequence). This CDR3 comprises 15 residues. V lost 5 bases and J lost 1; bases outside the gene matches: 6. The CDR3 DNA sequence: TGTGCCTGGGGGGACAGGGTCAGTTCTGGAAACACCATATATTTT. Its translation is CAWGDRVSSGNTIYF.

This clone occurred a few times. This chain joins TRBV5-4 and TRBJ2-2; 9 bases match TRBD1. V lost 0 bases to trimming and J lost 4 bases; unmatched junction nucleotides: 4. The length of the CDR3 is 16 residues. CDR1 and CDR2 (germline): SGHNT, YYREEE (reference sequence). Here the CDR3 DNA reads TGTGCCAGCAGCTTGGTCGGGACAGGGACCACCGGGGAGCTGTTTTTT. Its translation: CASSLVGTGTTGELFF.

Details on this clone: Other DNA sequences from this sample encode an identical CDR3 as well. The chain joins TRBV28 to TRBJ2-5; D remains unclear. This CDR3 region has 10 residues. Germline V gene lookup returns CDR1 MDHEN and CDR2 SYDVKM. V was pared by 8 bases and J by 5 bases, with 6 bases between. The CDR3 DNA reads as TGTGCCAGCGGTCGGGAGACCCAGTACTTC. It translates to CASGRETQYF.

J is TRBJ2-1 and V is TRBV5-4, with 13 bases identical to TRBD2. The V and J ends lost 4 bases and 9 bases, in that order; junction bases with no gene match: 7. Germline CDR1 reads SGHNT; CDR2 reads YYREEE (reference sequence). The CDR3 has 15 amino acids. This chain's CDR3 is CASSGLAGAVGEQFF. Here the CDR3 DNA reads TGTGCCAGCAGCGGACTAGCGGGAGCTGTGGGTGAGCAGTTCTTC.

The genes are TRBV10-3 and TRBJ2-7; 9 nucleotides line up with TRBD1. V dropped 10 bases and J dropped 2; count of bases not matched to a gene: 12. Germline CDR1 is ENHRY and CDR2 is SYGVKD. The length of the CDR3 is 15 residues. The DNA of the CDR3 is TGTGCCACCAAACAGGGTAGGACAGGGGCCTACGAGCAGTACTTC. Translation: CATKQGRTGAYEQYF.

The chain is built from TRBV10-3 and TRBJ1-1; D possibly corresponds to TRBD1 (5 bases). CDR3 length equals 15 residues. Trimming left V 6 bases short and J 5 bases short, with 19 bases between. CDR1 and CDR2 from the germline V gene are ENHRY and SYGVKD. The CDR3: CAIRDPKGVGTEAFF. The CDR3 coding sequence is TGTGCCATCAGGGACCCCAAAGGGGTTGGGACTGAAGCTTTCTTT.

V is TRBV14 and J is TRBJ1-1; D gene ambiguous. V shed 4 bases and J shed 1 base, with 10 bases lying between them. Germline CDR1 SGHDN, CDR2 FVKESK. The CDR3 covers 14 residues. The CDR3 region is CASSPRSGNTEAFF. CDR3 sequence (DNA): TGTGCCAGCAGCCCCAGGTCAGGGAACACTGAAGCTTTCTTT.

The chain uses TRBV6-5 and TRBJ1-1, with unresolved D. Trimming stripped 4 bases from V and 8 bases from J, with 14 bases between. The CDR3 is 13 amino acids. Per germline, CDR1 MNHEY and CDR2 SVGAGI. The CDR3 region is CASSSRGKGEAFF. The DNA for the CDR3 is TGTGCCAGCAGTTCCCGCGGGAAGGGAGAAGCTTTCTTT.

Note on this clone: This specimen includes other DNA sequences encoding the same CDR3. The rearrangement links TRBV30 to TRBJ2-7; D unresolved. The V gene's germline CDR1 is GTSNPN and CDR2 SVGIG (reference sequence). The germline V and J ends were trimmed by 0 bases and 3 bases, with 3 bases remaining between them. The CDR3 length is 11 residues. Here the CDR3 reads CAWSVGYEQYF. Written as DNA, the CDR3 is TGTGCCTGGAGTGTGGGCTACGAGCAGTACTTC. Using reference TRBV30 and TRBJ2-7 for the parts outside the CDR3, the full variable domain is SQTIHQWPATLVQPVGSPLSLECTVEGTSNPNLYWYRQAAGRGLQLLFYSVGIGQISSEVPQNLSASRPQDRQFILSSKKLLLSDSGFYLCAWSVGYEQYFGPGTRLTVT.

Concerning this clone itself: Other nucleotide sequences from this sample produce the same CDR3. V gene TRBV10-3 combines with J gene TRBJ2-3; a possible D gene is TRBD2 (5 bases). CDR3 length: 14 residues. The ends were cut back, 4 bases at V and 0 bases at J, with 8 bases in the middle. Germline CDR1 and CDR2: ENHRY and SYGVKD. The CDR3 nucleotides are TGTGCCATCAGTGTAGAGGGTAGCACAGATACGCAGTATTTT. Protein sequence: CAISVEGSTDTQYF.

This clone was observed a handful of times. V usage is TRBV10-3 and J usage is TRBJ1-2; D possibly corresponds to TRBD1 (5 bases). CDR1 and CDR2 from the germline V gene are ENHRY and SYGVKD. The ends were cut back, 4 bases at V and 8 bases at J, with 20 bases in the middle. This CDR3 contains 15 residues. The CDR3: CAISGAYWGMDGYTF. As DNA, the CDR3 is TGTGCCATCAGTGGGGCTTACTGGGGGATGGACGGCTACACCTTC.